The 30 T cell receptor beta chains reported below all come from one sample, sequenced in a study of cytomegalovirus exposure and HLA in healthy donors. Researchers ran the PCR with 60 Vbeta and 13 Jbeta primers. The assay was immunoSEQ multiplex PCR, and TCRdb's table has in-frame clones only and misses some. The table includes about 160,000 clones, roughly 79% detected once. Sequencing input: PBMCs. These receptors all stem from a woman between 50 and 59 years old in good health and CMV-seropositive.

This clone was detected only a few times. The J gene is TRBJ1-2, the V gene TRBV7-2, with 7 bases that match TRBD1. The CDR3 loop spans 13 amino acids. Germline lookup yields CDR1 SGHTA and CDR2 FQGNSA. Unmatched junction bases numbered 6, after V lost 7 bases and J lost 4 bases. CDR3 sequence: CASTVGTAYGYTF. CDR3 nucleotides: TGTGCCAGCACCGTCGGGACAGCCTATGGCTACACCTTC.

The chain uses TRBV6-5 and TRBJ1-2; D possibly corresponds to TRBD1 (5 bases). V lost 0 bases and J lost 4, with 15 bases in between. The CDR3 sequence is 16 residues long. Per germline, CDR1 MNHEY and CDR2 SVGAGI. CDR3 sequence: CASSYSRRGMGYGYTF. The CDR3 nucleotides are TGTGCCAGCAGTTACTCTCGGCGGGGGATGGGCTATGGCTACACCTTC.

V and J are TRBV6-6 and TRBJ1-1; 7 positions match TRBD1. J was trimmed by 1 base and V by 2 bases; bases with no gene match: 1. CDR3 size: 14 residues. From germline, CDR1 is MNHNY and CDR2 SVGAGI (reference sequence). For the CDR3, the DNA is TGTGCCAGCAGTTACAAGGGGGCGAACACTGAAGCTTTCTTT. Residues: CASSYKGANTEAFF.

V gene TRBV5-1 combines with J gene TRBJ2-7, with TRBD2 matching over 8 bases. Germline V CDR1 and CDR2: SGHRS, YFSETQ. V was pared by 4 bases and J by 3 bases, with 9 bases of the junction left unmatched. The CDR3 contains 15 residues. CDR3 region: CASSGSAGVDYEQYF. DNA of the CDR3: TGCGCCAGCAGCGGATCAGCGGGGGTAGACTACGAGCAGTACTTC.

The chain is built from TRBV7-2 and TRBJ2-5, with 9 bases matching TRBD2. The V segment lost 5 bases and the J segment 5 bases; nucleotides outside the gene matches: 6. Germline values: CDR1 SGHTA, CDR2 FQGNSA. The CDR3 is 14 residues long. DNA of the CDR3: TGTGCCAGCAGCCCGGGAGGACTAGCGGAGACCCAGTACTTC. As protein: CASSPGGLAETQYF.

This clone was seen a single time. The rearrangement links TRBV4-3 to TRBJ2-2; 7 bases fit TRBD1. This CDR3 has 19 residues. Germline V lookup: CDR1 LGHNA, CDR2 YSLEER. V shed 3 bases and J 4 bases; nucleotides not matched to a gene: 17. This chain's CDR3 is CASSHLADQQGPITGELFF. The CDR3, as DNA: TGCGCCAGCAGCCACCTTGCCGATCAACAGGGGCCGATCACCGGGGAGCTGTTTTTT.

The chain combines TRBV5-1 with TRBJ2-5; the D gene is possibly TRBD2 (7 bases). Germline assignment: CDR1 SGHRS and CDR2 YFSETQ. Trimming took off 4 bases at V and 2 bases at J, with 12 bases between the two ends. The CDR3 runs to 14 residues. The CDR3 DNA reads TGCGCCAGCAGCGGGGGGGGCCATCAAGAGACCCAGTACTTC. This sequence encodes CASSGGGHQETQYF. The whole variable domain, filled in from reference TRBV5-1 and TRBJ2-5, reads KAGVTQTPRYLIKTRGQQVTLSCSPISGHRSVSWYQQTPGQGLQFLFEYFSETQRNKGNFPGRFSGRQFSNSRSEMNVSTLELGDSALYLCASSGGGHQETQYFGPGTRLLVL.

The chain uses TRBV18 and TRBJ2-2, with TRBD2 identical over 9 bases. This CDR3 has 17 residues. J gave up 7 bases and V 3 bases, and 12 bases lay outside the gene matches. The germline CDR1 and CDR2 sequences are KGHSH and LQKENI. The CDR3: CASSPALVAGAVGELFF. CDR3 bases: TGTGCCAGCTCACCTGCTTTAGTAGCGGGAGCCGTCGGGGAGCTGTTTTTT.

In its sample, this clone was seen a few times. This rearrangement joins TRBV27 to TRBJ2-7; D remains ambiguous. The CDR3 has 13 amino acids. V dropped 4 bases and J dropped 5 bases, with 12 bases sitting between them. From germline, CDR1 is MNHEY and CDR2 SMNVEV (reference sequence). The CDR3 DNA follows: TGTGCCAGCAGTTCCCCCCCGTTTAACGAGCAGTACTTC. This translates into CASSSPPFNEQYF.

The gene calls are TRBV7-8 and TRBJ2-7, with 9 bases identical to TRBD1. This CDR3 has 13 residues. V was pared by 5 bases and J by 4 bases, with 3 bases of the junction left unmatched. Germline V CDR1 and CDR2: SGHVS, FQNEAQ. The DNA of the CDR3 is TGTGCCAGCAGCCGGGACAGGGATTACGAGCAGTACGTC. Amino acids: CASSRDRDYEQYV.

The chain uses TRBV7-6 and TRBJ2-3; tentatively, D is TRBD1 (6 bases). This CDR3 contains 14 residues. Germline V gene sequence: CDR1 SGHVS, CDR2 FNYEAQ. CDR3 loop: CASQEQGATDTQYF. The CDR3 DNA reads TGTGCGTCCCAGGAACAGGGCGCCACAGATACGCAGTATTTT.

The V and J genes are TRBV5-1 and TRBJ1-3; TRBD1 might be the D (6 bases). The V and J ends lost 0 bases and 1 base respectively, with 14 bases between them. In germline, CDR1 is SGHRS, CDR2 YFSETQ. The CDR3 extends over 17 amino acids. The CDR3 sequence: CASSLEPTGPSGNTIYF. The CDR3 nucleotides are TGCGCCAGCAGCTTGGAGCCTACAGGGCCATCTGGAAACACCATATATTTT. Using reference TRBV5-1 and TRBJ1-3 for the parts outside the CDR3, the full variable domain is KAGVTQTPRYLIKTRGQQVTLSCSPISGHRSVSWYQQTPGQGLQFLFEYFSETQRNKGNFPGRFSGRQFSNSRSEMNVSTLELGDSALYLCASSLEPTGPSGNTIYFGEGSWLTVV.

The rearrangement uses TRBV19 and TRBJ2-5, with a tentative D call TRBD2 (5 bases). This CDR3 contains 15 residues. With 1 base removed from V and 5 bases from J, the gap between germline ends came to 14 bases. Germline CDR1 is LNHDA and CDR2 is SQIVND (reference sequence). As DNA, the CDR3 is TGTGCCAGTAGTATAGGCCGGGTCCGCGGGGAGACCCAGTACTTC. It codes for CASSIGRVRGETQYF.

The chain links TRBV7-9 to TRBJ2-5; D unclear. The CDR3 has 13 amino acids. Between the trimmed V and J ends, which lost 3 bases and 1 base, there was a span of 6 bases. CDR1 is SEHNR, CDR2 FQNEAQ, per germline (reference sequence). DNA for the CDR3: TGTGCCAGCAGCTTGTTTATCCAAGAGACCCAGTACTTC. Translating gives CASSLFIQETQYF.

This clone showed up just once. The chain combines TRBV9 with TRBJ2-1; 10 nucleotides align to TRBD1. J lost 4 bases, V lost 4 bases, and 8 bases had no gene match. Germline CDR1 reads SGDLS; CDR2 reads YYNGEE. CDR3 length: 16 amino acids. CDR3 in DNA: TGTGCCAGCAGCCCGCAACCGGGACAGGGGTACAATGAGCAGTTCTTC. Translation gives CASSPQPGQGYNEQFF.

J is TRBJ2-3 and V is TRBV30, with 13 nucleotides matching TRBD2. V lost 0 bases, J lost 9 bases, and 6 bases stayed unmatched. Germline CDR1 is GTSNPN and CDR2 is SVGIG (reference sequence). The CDR3 is made up of 15 amino acids. The CDR3: CAWSVGLAGAPTQYF. DNA of the CDR3: TGTGCCTGGAGTGTAGGACTAGCGGGGGCCCCCACGCAGTATTTT.

CDR3 DNA sequence: TGTGCCAGCAGGGTCGGGACAAACTATGGCTACACCTTC. Its protein product is CASRVGTNYGYTF. The chain links TRBV2 to TRBJ1-2; perhaps TRBD1 as D (6 bases). The CDR3 extends over 13 amino acids. V was shortened by 6 bases and J by 2 bases, with 10 bases between the two germline ends. Germline V gene lookup returns CDR1 SNHLY and CDR2 FYNNEI. The full variable domain, completed using reference TRBV2 and TRBJ1-2, is EPEVTQTPSHQVTQMGQEVILRCVPISNHLYFYWYRQILGQKVEFLVSFYNNEISEKSEIFDDQFSVERPDGSNFTLKIRSTKLEDSAMYFCASRVGTNYGYTFGSGTRLTVV.

V gene TRBV28 combines with J gene TRBJ2-2; D is uncertain. Germline assignment: CDR1 MDHEN and CDR2 SYDVKM. V was trimmed by 2 bases and J by 4 bases, leaving 5 bases between them. The CDR3 has 13 residues. The CDR3 protein is CASSLPRTGELFF. The CDR3 nucleotides are TGTGCCAGCAGTTTACCCCGCACCGGGGAGCTGTTTTTT.

This clone has a handful of counts. This rearrangement joins TRBV2 to TRBJ1-1; unclear D gene. This CDR3 comprises 13 residues. With 2 bases removed from V and 5 bases from J, the gap between germline ends came to 9 bases. In germline, CDR1 is SNHLY, CDR2 FYNNEI. The CDR3 is CASSESGSTEAFF. For the CDR3, the DNA is TGTGCCAGCAGTGAATCGGGGTCAACTGAAGCTTTCTTT.

Turning to this clone: At the DNA level, this CDR3 is encoded by other sequences in the same sample as well. The rearrangement links TRBV27 to TRBJ1-2; tentative D call: TRBD1 (5 bases). CDR1 MNHEY and CDR2 SMNVEV come from the germline V gene (reference sequence). V was cut by 2 bases and J by 0 bases, with 7 bases left in between. This CDR3 region has 14 residues. The CDR3 DNA reads as TGTGCCAGCAGTTTAACAGGCCCTAACTATGGCTACACCTTC. Protein sequence: CASSLTGPNYGYTF.

The rearrangement joins TRBV27 to TRBJ1-5; D remains ambiguous. The CDR3 contains 15 residues. Germline loops: CDR1 MNHEY, CDR2 SMNVEV (reference sequence). V was cut by 2 bases and J by 2 bases, with 10 bases left in between. The CDR3 DNA follows: TGTGCCAGCAGTTTAAGTTTCCGGGGCAATCAGCCCCAGCATTTT. Its protein is CASSLSFRGNQPQHF.

The gene calls are TRBV7-3 and TRBJ2-5; D remains unclear. The V gene lost 3 bases and the J gene lost 5 bases, with 10 bases spanning the gap. The CDR3 length is 13 residues. The germline CDR1 and CDR2 sequences are SGHTA and FQGTGA. CDR3 residues: CASSLGPGETQYF. CDR3 nucleotides: TGTGCCAGCAGCTTGGGCCCTGGGGAGACCCAGTACTTC. Based on the CDR3 plus reference TRBV7-3 and TRBJ2-5, the full variable domain is GAGVSQTPSNKVTEKGKYVELRCDPISGHTALYWYRQSLGQGPEFLIYFQGTGAADDSGLPNDRFFAVRPEGSVSTLKIQRTERGDSAVYLCASSLGPGETQYFGPGTRLLVL.

This chain joins TRBV7-2 and TRBJ2-7; 8 positions agree with TRBD1. In germline, CDR1 is SGHTA, CDR2 FQGNSA. CDR3 length: 18 amino acids. V dropped 4 bases and J dropped 1; count of bases not matched to a gene: 15. The CDR3 DNA reads TGTGCCAGCAGCTACAGGGGGACCGGGACGGGGACTTCCTACGAGCAGTACTTC. Translating gives CASSYRGTGTGTSYEQYF.

In this sample, this clone turned up once. The chain links TRBV30 to TRBJ2-2, with 7 bases matching TRBD1. Per germline, CDR1 GTSNPN and CDR2 SVGIG (reference sequence). With V trimmed by 7 bases and J by 1 base, 3 bases remained unmatched. This CDR3 region has 13 residues. The CDR3, as DNA: TGTGCCTTACAGGGGAGGAACACCGGGGAGCTGTTTTTT. Translating it yields CALQGRNTGELFF. The whole variable domain, remainder taken from reference TRBV30 and TRBJ2-2, is SQTIHQWPATLVQPVGSPLSLECTVEGTSNPNLYWYRQAAGRGLQLLFYSVGIGQISSEVPQNLSASRPQDRQFILSSKKLLLSDSGFYLCALQGRNTGELFFGEGSRLTVL.

CDR3 protein: CASSGTTGEKLFF. DNA of the CDR3: TGTGCCAGCAGCGGGACAACAGGTGAAAAACTGTTTTTT. This sequence joins TRBV14 and TRBJ1-4; possible D gene TRBD1, 6 bases. Trimming removed 5 bases from V and 7 bases from J, with 11 bases in between. The V gene's germline CDR1 is SGHDN and CDR2 FVKESK. The length of the CDR3 is 13 residues. Based on the CDR3 plus reference TRBV14 and TRBJ1-4, the full variable domain is EAGVTQFPSHSVIEKGQTVTLRCDPISGHDNLYWYRRVMGKEIKFLLHFVKESKQDESGMPNNRFLAERTGGTYSTLKVQPAELEDSGVYFCASSGTTGEKLFFGSGTQLSVL.

This chain joins TRBV7-2 and TRBJ2-5; perhaps TRBD2 as D (6 bases). V gave up 5 bases and J gave up 10 bases, with 32 bases separating them. Germline V lookup: CDR1 SGHTA, CDR2 FQGNSA. The CDR3 contains 18 residues. CDR3 residues: CASSTSGFGSGPGVGQYF. CDR3 DNA sequence: TGTGCCAGCAGCACCAGTGGGTTCGGTAGCGGCCCGGGGGTGGGCCAGTACTTC.

The V call is TRBV6-5, the J call TRBJ2-7; 8 bases match TRBD1. The J segment lost 2 bases and the V segment lost 6 bases, leaving 6 bases of the junction unmatched. CDR3 length: 14 amino acids. Germline-derived CDR1 and CDR2 are MNHEY and SVGAGI. Here the CDR3 DNA reads TGTGCCAGCAGCCCTGACAGGGGCGCCTACGAGCAGTACTTC. This translates into CASSPDRGAYEQYF.

This chain connects TRBV13 to TRBJ1-1; 8 nucleotides align to TRBD1. CDR1 and CDR2 from the germline V gene are PRHDT and FYEKMQ (reference sequence). The CDR3 is 15 amino acids. V shed 5 bases, J shed 4 bases, and the junction held 9 bases outside the gene matches. CDR3 nucleotide sequence: TGTGCCAGCAGCGACCGGACAGGGTGGAGCACTGAAGCTTTCTTT. It is translated as CASSDRTGWSTEAFF.

The V and J genes are TRBV10-3 and TRBJ2-7; D is perhaps TRBD2 (5 bases). Trimming shortened V by 4 bases and J by 2 bases, and 12 bases separated the two germline ends. CDR3 length: 14 amino acids. In germline, CDR1 is ENHRY, CDR2 SYGVKD. CDR3 residues: CAISVREGPYEQYF. CDR3 coding DNA: TGTGCCATCAGTGTCCGAGAGGGCCCCTACGAGCAGTACTTC.

Written as DNA, the CDR3 is TGTGCCAGCAGTGCAGGGTTTTATGGCTACACCTTC. It yields the protein CASSAGFYGYTF. The chain is built from TRBV25-1 and TRBJ1-2; the D gene is possibly TRBD1 (5 bases). Germline CDR1 reads MGHDK; CDR2 reads SYGVNS. This CDR3 is built from 12 residues. The germline V and J ends were trimmed by 4 bases and 5 bases, with 8 bases remaining between them.